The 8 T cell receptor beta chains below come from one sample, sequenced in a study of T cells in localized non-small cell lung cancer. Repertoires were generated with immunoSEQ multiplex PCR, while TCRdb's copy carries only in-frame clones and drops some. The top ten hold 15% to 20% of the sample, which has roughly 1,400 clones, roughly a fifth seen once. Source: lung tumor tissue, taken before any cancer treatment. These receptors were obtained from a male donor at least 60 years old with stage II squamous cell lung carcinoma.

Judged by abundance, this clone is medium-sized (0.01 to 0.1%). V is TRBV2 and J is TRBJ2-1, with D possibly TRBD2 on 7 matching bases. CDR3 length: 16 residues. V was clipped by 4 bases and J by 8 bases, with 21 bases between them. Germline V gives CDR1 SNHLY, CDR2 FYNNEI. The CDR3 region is CASSVRRGPITDEQFF. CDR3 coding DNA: TGTGCCAGCAGTGTTCGGCGGGGGCCTATTACGGATGAGCAGTTCTTC.

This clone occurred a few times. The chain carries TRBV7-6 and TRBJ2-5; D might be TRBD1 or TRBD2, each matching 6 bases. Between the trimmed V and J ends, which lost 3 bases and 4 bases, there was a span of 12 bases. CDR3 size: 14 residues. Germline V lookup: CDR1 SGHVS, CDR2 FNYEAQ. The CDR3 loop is CASSLGGGGETQYF. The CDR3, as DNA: TGTGCCAGCAGCTTGGGGGGCGGAGGAGAGACCCAGTACTTC.

CDR3 sequence: CASSRRAELAGPGRWANEQFF. Here the CDR3 DNA reads TGCGCCAGCAGCCGCAGGGCCGAACTAGCGGGACCCGGTCGTTGGGCCAATGAGCAGTTCTTC. This sequence joins TRBV5-1 and TRBJ2-1; 10 bases fit TRBD2. V lost 4 bases, J lost 6 bases, and 25 bases stayed unmatched. In germline, CDR1 is SGHRS, CDR2 YFSETQ. The CDR3 totals 21 residues.

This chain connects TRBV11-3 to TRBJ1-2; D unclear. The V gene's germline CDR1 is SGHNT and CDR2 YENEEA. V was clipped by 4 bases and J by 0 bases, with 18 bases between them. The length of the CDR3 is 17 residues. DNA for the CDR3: TGTGCCAGCAGCTCGCCGATTGAGGGCAAATCTAACTATGGCTACACCTTC. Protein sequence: CASSSPIEGKSNYGYTF.

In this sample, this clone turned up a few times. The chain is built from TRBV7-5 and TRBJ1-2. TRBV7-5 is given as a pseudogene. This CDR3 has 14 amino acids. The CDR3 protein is CASSLARGVGGYTF. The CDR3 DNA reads TGTGCCAGCAGCTTAGCACGAGGGGTGGGTGGCTACACCTTC.

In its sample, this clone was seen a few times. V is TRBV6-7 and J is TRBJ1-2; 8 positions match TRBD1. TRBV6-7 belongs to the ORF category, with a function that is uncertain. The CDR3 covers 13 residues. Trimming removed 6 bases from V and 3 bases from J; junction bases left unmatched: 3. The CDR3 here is CASSHRGYYGYTF. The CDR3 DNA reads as TGTGCCAGCAGCCACAGGGGGTACTATGGCTACACCTTC.

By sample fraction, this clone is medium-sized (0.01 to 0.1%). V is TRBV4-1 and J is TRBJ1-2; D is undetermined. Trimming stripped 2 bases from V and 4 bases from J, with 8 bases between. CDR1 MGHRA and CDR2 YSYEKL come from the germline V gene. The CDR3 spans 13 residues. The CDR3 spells CASSQWASYGYTF. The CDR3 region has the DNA TGCGCCAGCAGCCAATGGGCGTCCTATGGCTACACCTTC.

The CDR3 nucleotides read TGTGCCAGCAGTTTAGCCGGACAGGCCGGTAGGACTGAAGCTTTCTTT. Protein product: CASSLAGQAGRTEAFF. J is TRBJ1-1 and V is TRBV28; 7 bases are shared with TRBD1. This CDR3 is 16 amino acids long. Losses at the gene ends were 2 bases for V and 5 bases for J; bases not matched to a gene: 11. CDR1 and CDR2 from the germline V gene are MDHEN and SYDVKM.